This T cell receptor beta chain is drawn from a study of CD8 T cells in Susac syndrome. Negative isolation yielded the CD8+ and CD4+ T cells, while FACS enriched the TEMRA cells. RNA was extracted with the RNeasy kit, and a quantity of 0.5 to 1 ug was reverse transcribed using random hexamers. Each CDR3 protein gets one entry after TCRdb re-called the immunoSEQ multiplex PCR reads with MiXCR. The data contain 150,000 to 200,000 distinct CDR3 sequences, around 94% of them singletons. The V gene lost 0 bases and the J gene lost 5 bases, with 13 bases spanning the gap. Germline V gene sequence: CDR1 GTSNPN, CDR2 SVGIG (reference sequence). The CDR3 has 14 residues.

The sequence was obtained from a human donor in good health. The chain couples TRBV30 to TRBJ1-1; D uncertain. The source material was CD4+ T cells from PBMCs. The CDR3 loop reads CAWSVKRERTEAFF. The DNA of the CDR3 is TGTGCCTGGAGTGTAAAACGGGAGAGGACTGAAGCTTTCTTT.